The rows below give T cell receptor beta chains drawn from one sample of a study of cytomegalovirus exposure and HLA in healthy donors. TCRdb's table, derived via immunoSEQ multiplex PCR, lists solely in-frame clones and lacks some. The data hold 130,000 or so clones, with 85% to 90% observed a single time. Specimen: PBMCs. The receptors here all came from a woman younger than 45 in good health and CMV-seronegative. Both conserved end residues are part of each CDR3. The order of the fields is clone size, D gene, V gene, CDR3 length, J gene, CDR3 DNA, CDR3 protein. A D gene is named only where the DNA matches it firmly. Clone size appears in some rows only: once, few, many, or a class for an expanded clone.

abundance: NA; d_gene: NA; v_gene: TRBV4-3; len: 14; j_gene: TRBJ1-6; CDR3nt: TGCGCCAGCAGCCCTCAGGGTTATAATTCACCCCTCCACTTT; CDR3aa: CASSPQGYNSPLHF
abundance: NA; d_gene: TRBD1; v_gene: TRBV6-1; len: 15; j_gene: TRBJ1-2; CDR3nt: TGTGCCAGCAGACTCCAGGGACAGGGGCTCTATGGCTACACCTTC; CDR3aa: CASRLQGQGLYGYTF
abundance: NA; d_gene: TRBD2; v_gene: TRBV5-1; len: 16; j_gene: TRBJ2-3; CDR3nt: TGCGCCAGCAGCTTGGGCACTAGCGGGAGGGGAGATACGCAGTATTTT; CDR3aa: CASSLGTSGRGDTQYF
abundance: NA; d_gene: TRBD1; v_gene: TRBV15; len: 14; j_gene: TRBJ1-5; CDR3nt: TGTGCCACCGGACAGGGGGCTTCCAATCAGCCCCAGCATTTT; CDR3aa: CATGQGASNQPQHF
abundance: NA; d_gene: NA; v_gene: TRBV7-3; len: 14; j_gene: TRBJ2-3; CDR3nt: TGTGCCAGCAGCTTAGCGCCCGGCACAGATACGCAGTATTTT; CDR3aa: CASSLAPGTDTQYF
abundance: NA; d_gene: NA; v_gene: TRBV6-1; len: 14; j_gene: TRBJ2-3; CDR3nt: TGTGCCAGCAGTCTGGGGGGGGGCCCAGATACGCAGTATTTT; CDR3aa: CASSLGGGPDTQYF
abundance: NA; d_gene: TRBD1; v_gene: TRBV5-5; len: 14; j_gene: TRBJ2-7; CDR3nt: TGTGCCAGCAGCTTGGGGACAGGGGAGTTCGAGCAGTACTTC; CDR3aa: CASSLGTGEFEQYF
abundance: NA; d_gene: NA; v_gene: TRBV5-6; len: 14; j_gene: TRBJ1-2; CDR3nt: TGTGCCAGCAGCCAAGGGGGAGTAGGGTTTGGCTACACCTTC; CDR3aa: CASSQGGVGFGYTF
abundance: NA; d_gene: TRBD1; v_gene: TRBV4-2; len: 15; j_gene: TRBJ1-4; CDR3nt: TGTGCCAGCAGCGCCGGGACAGCCCTTAATGAAAAACTGTTTTTT; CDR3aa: CASSAGTALNEKLFF
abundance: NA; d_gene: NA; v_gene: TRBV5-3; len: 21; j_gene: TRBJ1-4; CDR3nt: TGTGCCAGAAGCCTCCCGCGGCACGGCGCCGGGCGACAGGCAACTAATGAAAAACTGTTTTTT; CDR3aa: CARSLPRHGAGRQATNEKLFF
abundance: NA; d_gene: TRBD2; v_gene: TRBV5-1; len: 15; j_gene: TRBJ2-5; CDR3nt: TGCGCCAGCAGCTTGCTAGCGGGGGCCGGGGAGACCCAGTACTTC; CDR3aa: CASSLLAGAGETQYF
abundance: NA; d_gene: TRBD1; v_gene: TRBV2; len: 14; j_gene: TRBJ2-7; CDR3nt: TGTGCCAGCAGAGGACAGGGTTGGTACTACGAGCAGTACTTC; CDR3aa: CASRGQGWYYEQYF
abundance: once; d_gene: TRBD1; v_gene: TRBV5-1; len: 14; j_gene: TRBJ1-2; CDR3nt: TGCGCCAGCAGCCCGGGACAGGGCGCCTATGGCTACACCTTC; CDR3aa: CASSPGQGAYGYTF
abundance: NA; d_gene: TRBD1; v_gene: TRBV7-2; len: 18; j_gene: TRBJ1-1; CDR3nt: TGTGCCAGCAGCTTAGGGACCGGGACAGGGAGGATGAACACTGAAGCTTTCTTT; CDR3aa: CASSLGTGTGRMNTEAFF
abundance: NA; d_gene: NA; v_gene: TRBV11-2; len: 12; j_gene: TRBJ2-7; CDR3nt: TGTGCCAGCAGCACGGTCTCCTACGAGCAGTACTTC; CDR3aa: CASSTVSYEQYF
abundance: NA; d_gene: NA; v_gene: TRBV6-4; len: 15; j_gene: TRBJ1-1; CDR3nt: TGTGCCAGCAGAGGAGACAGGTTAGGGAGCACTGAAGCTTTCTTT; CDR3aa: CASRGDRLGSTEAFF
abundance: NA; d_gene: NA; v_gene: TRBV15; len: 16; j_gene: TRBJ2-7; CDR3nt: TGTGCCACCAGCAGAGGGACAGTCGGCCCTCTATACGAGCAGTACTTC; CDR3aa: CATSRGTVGPLYEQYF
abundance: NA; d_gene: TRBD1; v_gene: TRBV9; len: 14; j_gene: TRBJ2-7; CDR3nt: TGTGCCAGCAGCCCTGGACAGGGGGCCTACGAGCAGTACTTC; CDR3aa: CASSPGQGAYEQYF
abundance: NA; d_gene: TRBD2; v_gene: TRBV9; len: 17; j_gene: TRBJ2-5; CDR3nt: TGTGCCAGCAGCGTTGGGACTAGCGGGGGGGCCCGCGAGACCCAGTACTTC; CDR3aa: CASSVGTSGGARETQYF
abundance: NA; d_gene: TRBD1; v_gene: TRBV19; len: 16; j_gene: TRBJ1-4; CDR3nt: TGTGCCAGTAGTATGGGAGAAGGGACAGTCCGGGGAAAACTGTTTTTT; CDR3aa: CASSMGEGTVRGKLFF
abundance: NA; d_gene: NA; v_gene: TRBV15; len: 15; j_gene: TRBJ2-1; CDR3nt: TGTGCCACCAGCGGGTACAGGGGAGCGGGCAATGAGCAGTTCTTC; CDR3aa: CATSGYRGAGNEQFF
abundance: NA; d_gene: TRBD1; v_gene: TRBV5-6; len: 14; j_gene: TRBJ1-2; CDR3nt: TGTGCCAGCAGCTCGACAGGGACGAACTATGGCTACACCTTC; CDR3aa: CASSSTGTNYGYTF
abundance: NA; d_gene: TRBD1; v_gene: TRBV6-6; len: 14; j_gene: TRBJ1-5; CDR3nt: TGTGCCACTCGACAGGGGGCAGGCAATCAGCCCCAGCATTTT; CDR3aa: CATRQGAGNQPQHF
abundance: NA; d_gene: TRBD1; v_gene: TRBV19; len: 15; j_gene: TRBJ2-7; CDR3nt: TGTGCCAGTAGTATCGCTTGGGACAGGGTCAACGAGCAGTACTTC; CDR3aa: CASSIAWDRVNEQYF
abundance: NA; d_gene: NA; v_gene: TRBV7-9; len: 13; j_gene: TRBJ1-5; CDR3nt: TGTGCCAGCACCCCCGGGGGCAATCAGCCCCAGCATTTT; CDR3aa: CASTPGGNQPQHF
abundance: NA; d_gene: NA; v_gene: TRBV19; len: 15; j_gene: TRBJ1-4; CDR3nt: TGTGCCAGTAGTATAGGAGGGGCGGGGAGAGAAAAACTGTTTTTT; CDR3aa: CASSIGGAGREKLFF
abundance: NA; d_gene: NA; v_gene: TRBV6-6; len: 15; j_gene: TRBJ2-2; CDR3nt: TGTGCCAGCAGTTCCGGGACACCGAACACCGGGGAGCTGTTTTTT; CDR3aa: CASSSGTPNTGELFF